This T cell receptor beta chain was observed in a study of type 1 regulatory T cells. Study-level information: T-allo10 is a Tr1-enriched, alloantigen-specific CD4 T cell product made in vitro.

The graft donor-derived T-allo10 cells reportedly recognize host alloantigens, are anergic, and suppress alloantigen-specifically. V was clipped by 0 bases and J by 2 bases, with 8 bases between them. In germline, CDR1 is DFQATT, CDR2 SNEGSKA (reference sequence). CDR3 length: 13 residues. In TCRdb, the reads were re-called with MiXCR into one record per CDR3 protein. The sample records fewer than 70,000 distinct CDR3 sequences, around 68% being singletons. Concerning this clonotype: What it binds is unknown.

Sequenced: cultured T cells, either the whole culture or a sorted T cell fraction (not recorded which). Indicated subset: Tr1-enriched cell product generated in vitro against host alloantigens. This clonotype was obtained from a human donor in good health. This chain joins TRBV20-1 and TRBJ2-7; D remains ambiguous. The CDR3 nucleotides read TGCAGTGCTAGAGATAAGCGAACCTACGAGCAGTACTTC. Its translation: CSARDKRTYEQYF.